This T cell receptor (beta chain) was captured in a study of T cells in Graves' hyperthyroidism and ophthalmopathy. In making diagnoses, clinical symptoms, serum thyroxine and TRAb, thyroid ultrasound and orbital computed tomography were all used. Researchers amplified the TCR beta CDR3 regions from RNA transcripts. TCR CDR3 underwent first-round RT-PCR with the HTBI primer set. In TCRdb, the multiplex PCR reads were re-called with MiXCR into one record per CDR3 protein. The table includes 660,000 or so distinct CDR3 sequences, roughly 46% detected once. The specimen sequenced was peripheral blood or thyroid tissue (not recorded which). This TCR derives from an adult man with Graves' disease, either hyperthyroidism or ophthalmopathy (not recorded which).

The CDR3 reads CASSHLGRTNEQFF. In DNA form, the CDR3 reads TGTGCCAGCAGCCACCTAGGGAGGACGAATGAGCAGTTCTTC. The rearrangement joins TRBV11-2 to TRBJ2-1; D might be TRBD2 (6 bases). The CDR3 extends over 14 amino acids. V was clipped by 5 bases and J by 7 bases, with 15 bases between them. Germline loops: CDR1 SGHAT, CDR2 FQNNGV. Drawing the rest from reference TRBV11-2 and TRBJ2-1, the complete variable domain is EAGVAQSPRYKIIEKRQSVAFWCNPISGHATLYWYQQILGQGPKLLIQFQNNGVVDDSQLPKDRFSAERLKGVDSTLKIQPAKLEDSAVYLCASSHLGRTNEQFFGPGTRLTVL.